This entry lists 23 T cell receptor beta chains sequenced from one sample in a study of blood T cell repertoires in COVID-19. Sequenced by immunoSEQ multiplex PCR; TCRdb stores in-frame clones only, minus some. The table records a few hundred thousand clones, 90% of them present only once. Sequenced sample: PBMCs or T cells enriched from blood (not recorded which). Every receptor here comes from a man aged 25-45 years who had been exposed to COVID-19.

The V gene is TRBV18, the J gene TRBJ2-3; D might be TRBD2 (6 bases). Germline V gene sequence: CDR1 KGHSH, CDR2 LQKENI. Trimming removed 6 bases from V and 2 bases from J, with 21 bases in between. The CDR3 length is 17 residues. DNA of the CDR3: TGTGCCAGCTCCCCCCTCAGGCGGGGAATCAACACAGATACGCAGTATTTT. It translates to CASSPLRRGINTDTQYF.

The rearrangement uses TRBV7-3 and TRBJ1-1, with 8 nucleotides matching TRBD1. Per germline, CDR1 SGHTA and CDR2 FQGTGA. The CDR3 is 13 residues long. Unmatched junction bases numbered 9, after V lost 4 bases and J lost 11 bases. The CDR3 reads CASSSNPGQEAFF. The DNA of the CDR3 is TGTGCCAGCAGCTCTAATCCGGGACAGGAGGCTTTCTTT. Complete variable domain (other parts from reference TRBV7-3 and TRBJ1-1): GAGVSQTPSNKVTEKGKYVELRCDPISGHTALYWYRQSLGQGPEFLIYFQGTGAADDSGLPNDRFFAVRPEGSVSTLKIQRTERGDSAVYLCASSSNPGQEAFFGQGTRLTVV.

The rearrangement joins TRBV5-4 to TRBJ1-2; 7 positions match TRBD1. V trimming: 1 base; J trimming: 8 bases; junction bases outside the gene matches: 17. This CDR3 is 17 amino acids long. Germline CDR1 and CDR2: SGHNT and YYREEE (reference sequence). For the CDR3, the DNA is TGTGCCAGCAGCTTGTGGGGGGTGGGACAGCGAAGTCGGGGCTACACCTTC. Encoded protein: CASSLWGVGQRSRGYTF. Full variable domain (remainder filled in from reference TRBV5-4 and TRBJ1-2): ETGVTQSPTHLIKTRGQQVTLRCSSQSGHNTVSWYQQALGQGPQFIFQYYREEENGRGNFPPRFSGLQFPNYSSELNVNALELDDSALYLCASSLWGVGQRSRGYTFGSGTRLTVV.

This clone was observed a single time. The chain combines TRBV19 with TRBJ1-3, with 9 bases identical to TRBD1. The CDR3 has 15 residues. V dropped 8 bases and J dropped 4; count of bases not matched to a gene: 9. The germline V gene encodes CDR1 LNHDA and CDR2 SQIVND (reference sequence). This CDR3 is CASALQGAGGNTIYF. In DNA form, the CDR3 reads TGTGCCAGTGCTTTACAGGGGGCAGGGGGAAACACCATATATTTT.

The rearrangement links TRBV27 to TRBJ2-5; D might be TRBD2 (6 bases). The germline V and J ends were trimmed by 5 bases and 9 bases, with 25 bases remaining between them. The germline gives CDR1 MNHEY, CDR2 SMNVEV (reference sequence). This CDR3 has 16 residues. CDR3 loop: CASSPSGGPVSGAQYF. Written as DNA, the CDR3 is TGTGCCAGCAGTCCCTCCGGGGGACCAGTCTCCGGGGCCCAGTACTTC.

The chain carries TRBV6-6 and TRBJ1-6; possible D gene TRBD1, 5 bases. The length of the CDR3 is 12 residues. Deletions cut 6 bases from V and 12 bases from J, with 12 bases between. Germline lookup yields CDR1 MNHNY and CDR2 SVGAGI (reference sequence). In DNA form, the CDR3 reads TGTGCCAGCAGGGACGGGGGTGGACCCCTCCACTTT. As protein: CASRDGGGPLHF.

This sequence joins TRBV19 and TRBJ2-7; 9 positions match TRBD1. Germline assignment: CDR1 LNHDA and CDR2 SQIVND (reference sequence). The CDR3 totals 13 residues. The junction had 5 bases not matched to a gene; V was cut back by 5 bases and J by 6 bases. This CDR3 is CASSGDREGEQYF. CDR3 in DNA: TGTGCCAGTAGTGGGGACAGGGAAGGCGAGCAGTACTTC.

The CDR3 spells CASSVEGTPYSYEQYF. CDR3 nucleotides: TGTGCCAGCAGCGTAGAAGGGACTCCCTACTCCTACGAGCAGTACTTC. The rearrangement joins TRBV9 to TRBJ2-7; D is possibly TRBD2 (6 bases). The V end lost 0 bases, the J end lost 0 bases, and 13 bases lay between the germline ends. CDR1 is SGDLS, CDR2 YYNGEE, per germline. The CDR3 sequence is 16 residues long.

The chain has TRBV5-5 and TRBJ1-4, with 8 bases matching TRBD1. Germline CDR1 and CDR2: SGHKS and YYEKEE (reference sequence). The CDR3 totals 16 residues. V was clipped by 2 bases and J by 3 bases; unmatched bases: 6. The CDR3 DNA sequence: TGTGCCAGCAGCTTCGGACAGGGCAGGTCTAATGAAAAACTGTTTTTT. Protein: CASSFGQGRSNEKLFF. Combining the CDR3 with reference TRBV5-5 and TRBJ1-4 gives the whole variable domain DAGVTQSPTHLIKTRGQQVTLRCSPISGHKSVSWYQQVLGQGPQFIFQYYEKEERGRGNFPDRFSARQFPNYSSELNVNALLLGDSALYLCASSFGQGRSNEKLFFGSGTQLSVL.

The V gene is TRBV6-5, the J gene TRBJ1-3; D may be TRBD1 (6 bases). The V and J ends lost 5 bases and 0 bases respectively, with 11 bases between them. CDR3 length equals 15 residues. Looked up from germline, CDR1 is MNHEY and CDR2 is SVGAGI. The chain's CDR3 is CASSNRVFSGNTIYF. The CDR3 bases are TGTGCCAGCAGTAACAGGGTTTTCTCTGGAAACACCATATATTTT.

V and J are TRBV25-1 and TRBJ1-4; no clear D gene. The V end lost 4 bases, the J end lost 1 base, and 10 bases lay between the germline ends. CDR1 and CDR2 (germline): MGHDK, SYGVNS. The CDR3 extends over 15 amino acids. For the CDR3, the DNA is TGTGCCAGCAGTGCCCGGGGAATAACTAATGAAAAACTGTTTTTT. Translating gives CASSARGITNEKLFF.

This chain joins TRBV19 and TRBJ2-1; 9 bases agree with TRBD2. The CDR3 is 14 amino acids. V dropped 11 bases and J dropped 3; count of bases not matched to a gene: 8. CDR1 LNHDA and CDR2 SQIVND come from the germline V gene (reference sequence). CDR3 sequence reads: CASRRGGLYNEQFF. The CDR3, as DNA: TGTGCCTCGAGGCGGGGGGGACTCTACAATGAGCAGTTCTTC.

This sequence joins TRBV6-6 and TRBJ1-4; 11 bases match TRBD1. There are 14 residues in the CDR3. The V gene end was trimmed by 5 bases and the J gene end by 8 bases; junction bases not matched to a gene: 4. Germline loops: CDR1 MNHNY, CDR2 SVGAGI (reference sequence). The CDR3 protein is CASSTGTGGEKLFF. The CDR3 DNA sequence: TGTGCCAGCAGTACCGGGACAGGGGGAGAAAAACTGTTTTTT.

The CDR3 nucleotides are TGTGCCAGCTCACCCCAGACGACAGTTAGGAATGAGCAGTTCTTC. Residues: CASSPQTTVRNEQFF. The J gene is TRBJ2-1, the V gene TRBV18; the D gene is possibly TRBD1 (5 bases). This CDR3 has 15 residues. Germline CDR1 is KGHSH and CDR2 is LQKENI. V was trimmed by 3 bases and J by 7 bases, leaving 16 bases between them.

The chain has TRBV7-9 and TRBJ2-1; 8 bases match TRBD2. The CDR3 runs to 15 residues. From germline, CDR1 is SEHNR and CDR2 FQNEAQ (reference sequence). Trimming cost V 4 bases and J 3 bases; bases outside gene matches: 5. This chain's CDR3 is CASSSARGGYNEQFF. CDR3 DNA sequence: TGTGCCAGCAGCTCGGCTCGGGGGGGCTACAATGAGCAGTTCTTC. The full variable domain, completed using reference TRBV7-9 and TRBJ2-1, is DTGVSQNPRHKITKRGQNVTFRCDPISEHNRLYWYRQTLGQGPEFLTYFQNEAQLEKSRLLSDRFSAERPKGSFSTLEIQRTEQGDSAMYLCASSSARGGYNEQFFGPGTRLTVL.

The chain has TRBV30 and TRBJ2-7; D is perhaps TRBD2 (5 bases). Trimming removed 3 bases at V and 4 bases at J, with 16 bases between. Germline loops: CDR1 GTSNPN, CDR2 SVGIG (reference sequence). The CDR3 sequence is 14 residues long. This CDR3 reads CAWRGGSMAYEQYF. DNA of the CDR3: TGTGCCTGGAGAGGAGGATCTATGGCGTACGAGCAGTACTTC.

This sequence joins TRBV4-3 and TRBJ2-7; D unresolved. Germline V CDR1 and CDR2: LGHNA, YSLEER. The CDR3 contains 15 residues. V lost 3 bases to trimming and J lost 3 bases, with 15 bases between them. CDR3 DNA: TGCGCCAGCAGCCACGCAACGAGTGAAATCTACGAGCAGTACTTC. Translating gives CASSHATSEIYEQYF.

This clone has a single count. In DNA form, the CDR3 reads TGTGCCAGCAAGAGGGGGCGTTCGGGGGCGTTCAACGAGCAGTACTTC. Protein product: CASKRGRSGAFNEQYF. This sequence joins TRBV2 and TRBJ2-7; a weak D match, TRBD1 (7 bases). CDR3 length: 16 residues. V lost 7 bases, J lost 5 bases, and 24 bases lay in between. Per the germline V gene, CDR1 is SNHLY and CDR2 is FYNNEI. The variable domain in full, completed from reference TRBV2 and TRBJ2-7, reads EPEVTQTPSHQVTQMGQEVILRCVPISNHLYFYWYRQILGQKVEFLVSFYNNEISEKSEIFDDQFSVERPDGSNFTLKIRSTKLEDSAMYFCASKRGRSGAFNEQYFGPGTRLTVT.

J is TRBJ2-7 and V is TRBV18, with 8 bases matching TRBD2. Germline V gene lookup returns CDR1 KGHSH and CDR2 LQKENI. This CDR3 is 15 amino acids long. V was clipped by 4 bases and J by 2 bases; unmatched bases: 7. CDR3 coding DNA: TGTGCCAGCTCACGGGACGGGGGGGGAACCTACGAGCAGTACTTC. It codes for CASSRDGGGTYEQYF.

CDR3: CASSRGKNYGYTF. CDR3 nucleotides: TGTGCCAGCAGTAGAGGCAAGAACTATGGCTACACCTTC. The rearrangement uses TRBV6-5 and TRBJ1-2; D not certain. The CDR3 extends over 13 amino acids. Germline V lookup: CDR1 MNHEY, CDR2 SVGAGI. V dropped 5 bases and J dropped 2 bases, with 9 bases sitting between them.

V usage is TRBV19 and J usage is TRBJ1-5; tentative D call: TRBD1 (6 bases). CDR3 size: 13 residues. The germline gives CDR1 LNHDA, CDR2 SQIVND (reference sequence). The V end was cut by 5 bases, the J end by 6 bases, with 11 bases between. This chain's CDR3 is CASSEQGGQPQHF. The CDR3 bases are TGTGCCAGTAGTGAACAGGGTGGTCAGCCCCAGCATTTT.

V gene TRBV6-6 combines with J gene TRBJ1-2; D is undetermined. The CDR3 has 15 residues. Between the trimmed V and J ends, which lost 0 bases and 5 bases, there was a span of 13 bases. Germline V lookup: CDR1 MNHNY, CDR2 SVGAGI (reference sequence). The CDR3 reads CASSYSAAPVYGYTF. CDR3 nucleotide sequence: TGTGCCAGCAGTTACTCGGCAGCGCCGGTATATGGCTACACCTTC.

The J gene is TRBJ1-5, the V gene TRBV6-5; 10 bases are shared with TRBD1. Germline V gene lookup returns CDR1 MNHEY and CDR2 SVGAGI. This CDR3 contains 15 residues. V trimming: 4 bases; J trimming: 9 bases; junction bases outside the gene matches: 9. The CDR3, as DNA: TGTGCCAGCAGTTCCCGGACAGGGGGGGAGACGCCCCAGCATTTT. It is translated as CASSSRTGGETPQHF.